The TCR beta chain under discussion was sequenced for a study of T-cell reconstitution after alpha-beta-depleted transplantation in children. Study results and caveats: Diversity of TCRbeta at day 60 was high in some patients, arising from surviving recipient T cells and thymic progenitors. T cells produced anew were the main source of T-cell counts and diversity one year after transplant. Expanded clones from the graft, numbering several hundred, reportedly supplied alpha-beta T cells about two months after transplant.

In this sample, this clonotype turned up many times. Antigen unknown. Unique molecular identifiers were incorporated into the prepared TCRbeta library. One entry per CDR3 protein results from TCRdb running MiXCR on the PCR reads. The table has roughly 100,000 distinct CDR3 sequences, 5% to 6% seen once. The source is a female patient aged 2-9 years who had a stem cell transplant for Fanconi anemia, so the T cells may come from the graft donor. Source: PBMCs, mostly from graft donor cells, taken 60 days after TCRalphabeta/CD19-depleted stem cell transplant.

The CDR3 region is CASSIGRQSGYTF. The DNA for the CDR3 is TGTGCCAGCAGCATAGGACGGCAATCAGGCTACACCTTC. The genes are TRBV12-3 or TRBV12-4 and TRBJ1-2; D is ambiguous. V dropped 6 bases and J dropped 8 bases, with 16 bases sitting between them. This CDR3 is 13 amino acids long.